Listed here are 24 T cell receptor beta chains from one sample, sequenced in a study of T-cell memory formation after mild COVID-19. In TCRdb, the 5' RACE reads were re-called with MiXCR into one record per CDR3 protein. The profile shows about 500,000 distinct CDR3 sequences, about a fifth of them singletons. Sequenced input: PBMCs or a T cell subset sorted from them (not recorded which). These receptors were taken from an adult woman who had mild COVID-19 (a few samples of this study predate the infection). Cell type and time point are not known.

The chain couples TRBV21-1 to TRBJ2-3; the table's D call, TRBD1, was not checked against the DNA. TRBV21-1 is marked as a pseudogene. The CDR3 is 16 amino acids. The CDR3 loop is CASSRRRTGATDTQYF. CDR3 coding DNA: TGTGCCAGCAGCAGAAGAAGGACAGGGGCAACAGATACGCAGTATTTT.

The chain links TRBV24-1 to TRBJ2-7; 10 bases align to TRBD1. Per germline, CDR1 KGHDR and CDR2 SFDVKD. This CDR3 has 15 amino acids. Losses at the gene ends were 4 bases for V and 3 bases for J; bases not matched to a gene: 5. CDR3 nucleotides: TGTGCCACCAGTGAATCCGGGACAGGGGTCTACGAGCAGTACTTC. It translates to CATSESGTGVYEQYF.

The V gene is TRBV6-2 or TRBV6-3, the J gene TRBJ2-5; a possible D gene is TRBD1 (5 bases). The CDR3 runs to 14 residues. CDR1 and CDR2 from the germline V gene are MNHEY and SVGEGT. V gave up 7 bases and J gave up 10 bases, with 22 bases separating them. CDR3 in amino acids: CASTLQGSSKSQYF. The CDR3 DNA reads as TGTGCCAGCACCCTTCAGGGTTCCAGCAAGAGCCAGTACTTC.

This sequence joins TRBV19 and TRBJ1-1, with 7 bases fitting TRBD1. The CDR3 runs 14 residues. The ends lost 7 bases at V and 5 bases at J; junction bases unmatched: 10. Germline values: CDR1 LNHDA, CDR2 SQIVND (reference sequence). CDR3 sequence reads: CASKSTGSGTEAFF. The CDR3, as DNA: TGTGCCAGTAAATCGACAGGGAGCGGTACTGAAGCTTTCTTT.

This clonotype was recorded a few times. The V call is TRBV11-2, the J call TRBJ2-1; D not resolved. V was cut by 5 bases and J by 6 bases, with 17 bases left in between. Germline loops: CDR1 SGHAT, CDR2 FQNNGV. This CDR3 spans 15 amino acids. In DNA, the CDR3 is TGTGCCAGCAGCAGACCCGGGCCCAAAGGCAATGAGCAGTTCTTC. Encoded protein: CASSRPGPKGNEQFF.

The chain recombines TRBV24-1 with TRBJ2-3; D gene unclear. The CDR3 totals 13 residues. Germline assignment: CDR1 KGHDR and CDR2 SFDVKD. V shed 4 bases and J shed 4 bases, with 8 bases lying between them. The CDR3 DNA follows: TGTGCCACCAGTGACACACGGGCAGATACGCAGTATTTT. This codes for CATSDTRADTQYF.

This sequence joins TRBV9 and TRBJ1-6, with D possibly being TRBD1 (5 bases). Trimming removed 4 bases from V and 8 bases from J, with 13 bases in between. The CDR3 runs to 14 residues. The germline V gene encodes CDR1 SGDLS and CDR2 YYNGEE. Here the CDR3 reads CASSPGRRDSPLHF. CDR3 coding DNA: TGTGCCAGCAGCCCAGGACGCAGGGATTCACCCCTCCACTTT.

The chain uses TRBV25-1 and TRBJ2-1, with a possible D match to TRBD1 (5 bases). The CDR3 consists of 13 residues. Germline V gene sequence: CDR1 MGHDK, CDR2 SYGVNS. The V end was cut by 4 bases, the J end by 6 bases, with 10 bases between. The DNA of the CDR3 is TGTGCCAGCAGTGCCACAGGTACCAATGAGCAGTTCTTC. Its translation is CASSATGTNEQFF.

There are a few counts of this clonotype. V usage is TRBV7-9 and J usage is TRBJ1-2; D perhaps matches TRBD1 (6 bases). CDR3 size: 14 residues. Trimming pared 6 bases from V and 0 bases from J, leaving 11 bases between. CDR1 is SEHNR, CDR2 FQNEAQ, per germline (reference sequence). CDR3 amino acids: CASRRTDSNYGYTF. CDR3 in DNA: TGTGCCAGCAGGCGGACAGACTCTAACTATGGCTACACCTTC.

This clonotype was seen a few times. The chain couples TRBV7-9 to TRBJ2-7; the match to TRBD1 covers 7 bases. After removal of 4 bases from V and 2 bases from J, the junction contained 8 bases not matched to a gene. Looked up from germline, CDR1 is SEHNR and CDR2 is FQNEAQ (reference sequence). The length of the CDR3 is 15 residues. The DNA of the CDR3 is TGTGCCAGCAGCTCGGGACAGTTAGTCGCCTACGAGCAGTACTTC. This translates into CASSSGQLVAYEQYF.

Of note for this clonotype: The junction departs from germline at one end; a sequencing error may be responsible. V and J are TRBV7-7 and TRBJ2-2; either TRBD1 or TRBD2 may supply D (5 bases each). CDR3 length: 15 amino acids. The germline gives CDR1 SSHAT, CDR2 FNYEAQ (reference sequence). The CDR3 spells CASSLAQAGPGELFF. The CDR3 DNA follows: TGTGCTAGCAGCTTAGCGCAGGCAGGGCCCGGGGAGCTGTTTTTT. Complete variable domain (other parts from reference TRBV7-7 and TRBJ2-2): GAGVSQSPRYKVTKRGQDVTLRCDPISSHATLYWYQQALGQGPEFLTYFNYEAQPDKSGLPSDRFSAERPEGSISTLTIQRTEQRDSAMYRCASSLAQAGPGELFFGEGSRLTVL.

This rearrangement joins TRBV29-1 to TRBJ1-2; TRBD1 aligns across 8 bases. From germline, CDR1 is SQVTM and CDR2 ANQGSEA. This CDR3 has 20 residues. V shed 4 bases and J 6 bases; nucleotides not matched to a gene: 28. The CDR3 is CSVATTISLQGEVSANGYTF. The CDR3 DNA sequence: TGCAGCGTTGCCACCACTATTTCCTTACAGGGGGAAGTGTCGGCGAATGGCTACACCTTC.

This clonotype showed up just a few times. V gene TRBV6-5 combines with J gene TRBJ1-1, with 7 bases lining up with TRBD1. Germline V gene data show CDR1 as MNHEY and CDR2 as SVGAGI. The CDR3 loop spans 14 amino acids. With 4 bases clipped from V and 4 bases from J, the junction kept 6 bases outside the gene matches. CDR3 loop: CASSSRSGGTEAFF. In nucleotides, the CDR3 is TGTGCCAGCAGTTCTCGGTCAGGGGGCACTGAAGCTTTCTTT.

This chain uses TRBV20-1 with TRBJ1-2, with 7 bases identical to TRBD1. The CDR3 length is 11 residues. V lost 3 bases and J lost 5; bases outside the gene matches: 0. Germline CDR1 reads DFQATT; CDR2 reads SNEGSKA (reference sequence). The CDR3 region has the DNA TGCAGTGCTAGGGGACAGTATGGCTACACCTTC. Residues: CSARGQYGYTF.

The chain is built from TRBV30 and TRBJ2-2; the match to TRBD2 covers 13 bases. There are 17 residues in the CDR3. Trimming took 0 bases from V and 5 from J; bases not matched to a gene: 6. Germline-derived CDR1 and CDR2 are GTSNPN and SVGIG (reference sequence). The CDR3: CAWSVLGLAGITGELFF. The CDR3 bases are TGTGCCTGGAGTGTACTGGGACTAGCGGGGATTACCGGGGAGCTGTTTTTT.

This chain joins TRBV18 and TRBJ1-1, with 9 bases lining up with TRBD1. This CDR3 contains 15 residues. Germline V lookup: CDR1 KGHSH, CDR2 LQKENI. V shed 3 bases, J shed 5 bases, and the junction held 7 bases outside the gene matches. CDR3: CASSPGQGWTTEAFF. CDR3 nucleotides: TGTGCCAGCTCACCGGGACAGGGATGGACAACTGAAGCTTTCTTT.

This clonotype was seen more than once but under ten times. The chain couples TRBV3-1 to TRBJ2-5, with 7 nucleotides matching TRBD2. V dropped 6 bases and J dropped 2; count of bases not matched to a gene: 3. The V gene's germline CDR1 is LGHDT and CDR2 YNNKEL (reference sequence). The CDR3 runs to 13 residues. The CDR3 protein is CASRYGGQETQYF. The CDR3, as DNA: TGTGCCAGCAGATACGGGGGGCAAGAGACCCAGTACTTC.

The V gene is TRBV5-1, the J gene TRBJ1-3, with 9 bases identical to TRBD1. The CDR3 totals 15 residues. The V segment lost 7 bases and the J segment 7 bases; nucleotides outside the gene matches: 12. The V gene's germline CDR1 is SGHRS and CDR2 YFSETQ. CDR3 sequence reads: CASRTDRGDWNTIYF. CDR3 DNA sequence: TGCGCCAGCCGAACGGACAGGGGAGATTGGAACACCATATATTTT.

This clonotype was counted a few times. V and J are TRBV5-1 and TRBJ2-7; D might be TRBD2 (6 bases). Germline assignment: CDR1 SGHRS and CDR2 YFSETQ. Trimming removed 2 bases from V and 3 bases from J, with 12 bases in between. The CDR3 extends over 14 amino acids. The CDR3 sequence: CASSLTAEGYEQYF. The CDR3 coding sequence is TGCGCCAGCAGCTTAACCGCGGAGGGCTACGAGCAGTACTTC.

This clonotype was detected only a few times. The V call is TRBV20-1, the J call TRBJ2-6, with D possibly TRBD2 on 5 matching bases. The length of the CDR3 is 15 residues. Looked up from germline, CDR1 is DFQATT and CDR2 is SNEGSKA (reference sequence). V was clipped by 3 bases and J by 0 bases, with 9 bases between them. The CDR3 DNA is TGCAGTGCTAGTCACGGGGACTCTGGGGCCAACGTCCTGACTTTC. Protein product: CSASHGDSGANVLTF.

This chain uses TRBV6-2 or TRBV6-3 with TRBJ1-6, with D uncertain. V shed 4 bases and J shed 9 bases, with 13 bases lying between them. The CDR3 is made up of 14 amino acids. Per the germline V gene, CDR1 is MNHEY and CDR2 is SVGEGT. CDR3 in DNA: TGTGCCAGCAGTTTTACAGCCGCCCGTTCACCCCTCCACTTT. The encoded protein is CASSFTAARSPLHF.

The J gene is TRBJ1-4, the V gene TRBV5-1; D is unresolved. CDR3 length equals 14 residues. The V end was cut by 1 base, the J end by 10 bases, with 14 bases between. The germline CDR1 and CDR2 sequences are SGHRS and YFSETQ. The CDR3 here is CASSLNIAGGKLFF. CDR3 DNA sequence: TGCGCCAGCAGCTTGAACATTGCAGGTGGAAAACTGTTTTTT. The variable domain in full, with the rest retrieved from reference TRBV5-1 and TRBJ1-4, is KAGVTQTPRYLIKTRGQQVTLSCSPISGHRSVSWYQQTPGQGLQFLFEYFSETQRNKGNFPGRFSGRQFSNSRSEMNVSTLELGDSALYLCASSLNIAGGKLFFGSGTQLSVL.

This sequence joins TRBV5-1 and TRBJ1-2; D remains ambiguous. The CDR3 extends over 14 amino acids. V was shortened by 0 bases and J by 2 bases, with 8 bases between the two germline ends. Germline V lookup: CDR1 SGHRS, CDR2 YFSETQ. The DNA for the CDR3 is TGCGCCAGCAGCTTGGGACATTTAAACTATGGCTACACCTTC. It codes for CASSLGHLNYGYTF. The entire variable domain, with the rest obtained from reference TRBV5-1 and TRBJ1-2, is as follows: KAGVTQTPRYLIKTRGQQVTLSCSPISGHRSVSWYQQTPGQGLQFLFEYFSETQRNKGNFPGRFSGRQFSNSRSEMNVSTLELGDSALYLCASSLGHLNYGYTFGSGTRLTVV.

The chain has TRBV3-1 and TRBJ2-3, with 8 positions matching TRBD1. The CDR3 runs 15 residues. Germline V gene lookup returns CDR1 LGHDT and CDR2 YNNKEL (reference sequence). With 6 bases clipped from V and 3 bases from J, the junction kept 8 bases outside the gene matches. This CDR3 is CASRPGTGRTDTQYF. DNA of the CDR3: TGTGCCAGCAGGCCCGGGACAGGTAGAACAGATACGCAGTATTTT.